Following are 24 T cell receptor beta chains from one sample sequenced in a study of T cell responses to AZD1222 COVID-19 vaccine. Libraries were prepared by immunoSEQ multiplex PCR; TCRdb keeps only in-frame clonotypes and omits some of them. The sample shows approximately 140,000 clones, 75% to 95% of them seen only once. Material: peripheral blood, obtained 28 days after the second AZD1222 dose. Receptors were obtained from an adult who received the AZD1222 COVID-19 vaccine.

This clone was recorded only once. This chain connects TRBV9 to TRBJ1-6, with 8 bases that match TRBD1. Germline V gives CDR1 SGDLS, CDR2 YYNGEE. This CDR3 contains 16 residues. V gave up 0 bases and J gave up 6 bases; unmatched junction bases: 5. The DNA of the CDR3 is TGTGCCAGCAGCGTAGGGGGTGGACAGGGTAATTCACCCCTCCACTTT. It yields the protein CASSVGGGQGNSPLHF.

The CDR3 is CASSFLVGQTGELFF. The CDR3 region has the DNA TGTGCCAGCAGCTTTTTGGTGGGGCAAACCGGGGAGCTGTTTTTT. This chain uses TRBV7-6 with TRBJ2-2; weak D call: TRBD1 (5 bases). Per the germline V gene, CDR1 is SGHVS and CDR2 is FNYEAQ. The V and J ends lost 3 bases and 5 bases respectively, with 13 bases between them. The CDR3 runs 15 residues.

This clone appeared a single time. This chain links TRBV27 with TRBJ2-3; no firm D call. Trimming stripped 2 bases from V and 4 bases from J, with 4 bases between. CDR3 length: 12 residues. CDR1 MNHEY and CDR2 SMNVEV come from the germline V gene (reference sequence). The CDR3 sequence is CASSLMPDTQYF. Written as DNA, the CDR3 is TGTGCCAGCAGTTTAATGCCAGATACGCAGTATTTT.

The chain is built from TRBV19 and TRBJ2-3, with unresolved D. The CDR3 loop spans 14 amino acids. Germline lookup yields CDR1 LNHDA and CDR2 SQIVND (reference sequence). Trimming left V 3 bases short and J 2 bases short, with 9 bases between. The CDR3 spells CASSIQLNTDTQYF. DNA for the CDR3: TGTGCCAGTAGTATTCAACTGAACACAGATACGCAGTATTTT.

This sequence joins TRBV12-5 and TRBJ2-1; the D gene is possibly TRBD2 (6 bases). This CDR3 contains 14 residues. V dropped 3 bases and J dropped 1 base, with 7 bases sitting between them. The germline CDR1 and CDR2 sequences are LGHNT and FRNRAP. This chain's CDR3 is CASGLAGSYNEQFF. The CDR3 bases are TGTGCTAGTGGTTTAGCGGGTTCCTACAATGAGCAGTTCTTC.

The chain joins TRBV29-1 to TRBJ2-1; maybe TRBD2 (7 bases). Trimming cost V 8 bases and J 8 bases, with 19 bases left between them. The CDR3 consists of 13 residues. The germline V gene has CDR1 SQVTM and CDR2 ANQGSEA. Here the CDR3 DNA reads TGCAGCCTGGGGGCGGGAGTTGGGGATGAGCAGTTCTTC. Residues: CSLGAGVGDEQFF.

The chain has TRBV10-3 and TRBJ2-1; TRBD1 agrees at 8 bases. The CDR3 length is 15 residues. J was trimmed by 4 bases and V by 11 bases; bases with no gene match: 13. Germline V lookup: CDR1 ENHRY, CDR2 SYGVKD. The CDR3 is CAATGGLGPYNEQFF. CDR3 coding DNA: TGTGCCGCAACAGGGGGTTTGGGACCTTACAATGAGCAGTTCTTC.

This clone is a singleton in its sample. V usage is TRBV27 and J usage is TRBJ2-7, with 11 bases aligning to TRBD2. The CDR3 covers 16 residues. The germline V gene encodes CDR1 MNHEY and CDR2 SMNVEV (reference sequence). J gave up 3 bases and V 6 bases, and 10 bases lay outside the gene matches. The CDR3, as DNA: TGTGCCAGCAGGGAACTAGCGGGAGATCAGGGCTACGAGCAGTACTTC. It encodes CASRELAGDQGYEQYF.

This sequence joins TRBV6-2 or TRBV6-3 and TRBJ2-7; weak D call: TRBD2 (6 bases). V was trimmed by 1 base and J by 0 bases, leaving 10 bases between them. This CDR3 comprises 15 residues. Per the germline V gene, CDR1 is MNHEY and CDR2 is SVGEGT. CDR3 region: CASSYLVAVSYEQYF. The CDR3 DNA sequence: TGTGCCAGCAGTTACTTAGTAGCGGTCTCCTACGAGCAGTACTTC.

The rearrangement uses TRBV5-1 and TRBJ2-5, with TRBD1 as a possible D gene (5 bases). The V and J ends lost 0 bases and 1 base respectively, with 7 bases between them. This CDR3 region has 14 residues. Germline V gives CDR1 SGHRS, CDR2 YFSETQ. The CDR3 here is CASSLGTFQETQYF. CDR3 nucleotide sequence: TGCGCCAGCAGCTTGGGGACATTCCAAGAGACCCAGTACTTC.

The CDR3 spells CASSIGLPGGYTF. The CDR3, as DNA: TGTGCCAGTAGTATCGGACTGCCAGGAGGCTACACCTTC. J is TRBJ1-2 and V is TRBV19, with no clear D. V lost 3 bases and J lost 8, with 13 bases in between. The CDR3 runs to 13 residues. From germline, CDR1 is LNHDA and CDR2 SQIVND (reference sequence).

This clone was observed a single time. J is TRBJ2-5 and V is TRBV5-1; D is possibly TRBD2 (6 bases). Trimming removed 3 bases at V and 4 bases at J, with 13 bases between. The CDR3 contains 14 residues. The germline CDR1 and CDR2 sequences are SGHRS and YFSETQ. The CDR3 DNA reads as TGCGCCAGCAGCTCCGGGGGAGTGGTAGAGACCCAGTACTTC. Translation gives CASSSGGVVETQYF.

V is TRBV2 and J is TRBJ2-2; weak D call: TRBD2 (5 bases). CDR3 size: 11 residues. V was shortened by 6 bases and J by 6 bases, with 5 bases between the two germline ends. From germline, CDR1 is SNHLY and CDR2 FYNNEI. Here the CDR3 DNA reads TGTGCCAGCAGACTAGCCGGGGAGCTGTTTTTT. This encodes CASRLAGELFF.

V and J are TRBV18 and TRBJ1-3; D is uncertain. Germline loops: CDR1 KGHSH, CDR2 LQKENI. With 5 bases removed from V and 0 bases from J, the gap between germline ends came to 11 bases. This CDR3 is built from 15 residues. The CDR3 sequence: CASSKSSTSGNTIYF. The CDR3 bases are TGTGCCAGCTCAAAGTCGTCCACCTCTGGAAACACCATATATTTT.

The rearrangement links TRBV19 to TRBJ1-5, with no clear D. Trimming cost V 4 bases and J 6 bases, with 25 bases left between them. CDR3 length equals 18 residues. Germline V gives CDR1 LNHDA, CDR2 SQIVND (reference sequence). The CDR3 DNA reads TGTGCCAGTAGTACGACCCCGGGTCGGGCCCGCCGGAGTCAGCCCCAGCATTTT. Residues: CASSTTPGRARRSQPQHF.

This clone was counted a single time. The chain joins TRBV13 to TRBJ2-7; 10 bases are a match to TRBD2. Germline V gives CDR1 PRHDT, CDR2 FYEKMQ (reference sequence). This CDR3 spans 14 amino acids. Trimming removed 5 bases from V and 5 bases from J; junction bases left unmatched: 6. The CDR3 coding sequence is TGTGCCAGCAGCCAGCGGGAGGGCCTCGACGAGCAGTACTTC. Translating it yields CASSQREGLDEQYF. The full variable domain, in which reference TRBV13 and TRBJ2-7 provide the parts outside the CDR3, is AAGVIQSPRHLIKEKRETATLKCYPIPRHDTVYWYQQGPGQDPQFLISFYEKMQSDKGSIPDRFSAQQFSDYHSELNMSSLELGDSALYFCASSQREGLDEQYFGPGTRLTVT.

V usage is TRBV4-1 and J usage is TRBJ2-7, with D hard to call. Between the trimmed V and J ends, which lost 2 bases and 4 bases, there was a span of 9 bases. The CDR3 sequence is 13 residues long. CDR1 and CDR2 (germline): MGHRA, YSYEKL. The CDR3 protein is CASSQFNGYEQYF. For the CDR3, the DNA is TGCGCCAGCAGCCAATTTAACGGATACGAGCAGTACTTC.

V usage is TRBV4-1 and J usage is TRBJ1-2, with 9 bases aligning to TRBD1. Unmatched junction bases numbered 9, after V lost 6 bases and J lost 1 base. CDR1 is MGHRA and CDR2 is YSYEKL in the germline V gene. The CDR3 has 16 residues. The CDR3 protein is CASSVTGGAGNYGYTF. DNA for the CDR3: TGCGCCAGCAGTGTAACAGGGGGCGCAGGTAACTATGGCTACACCTTC.

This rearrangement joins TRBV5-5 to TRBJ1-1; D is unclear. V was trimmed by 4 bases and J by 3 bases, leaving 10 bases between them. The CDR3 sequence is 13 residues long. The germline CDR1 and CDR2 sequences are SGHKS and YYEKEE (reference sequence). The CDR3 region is CASSGLVDTEAFF. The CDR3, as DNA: TGTGCCAGCAGCGGACTTGTGGACACTGAAGCTTTCTTT.

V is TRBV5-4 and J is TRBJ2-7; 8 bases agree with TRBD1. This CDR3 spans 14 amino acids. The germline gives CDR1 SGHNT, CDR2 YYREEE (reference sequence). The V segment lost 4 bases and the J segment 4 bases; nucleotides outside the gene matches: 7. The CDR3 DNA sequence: TGTGCCAGCAGCGCCGGACAGGGACGGTACGAGCAGTACTTC. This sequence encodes CASSAGQGRYEQYF.

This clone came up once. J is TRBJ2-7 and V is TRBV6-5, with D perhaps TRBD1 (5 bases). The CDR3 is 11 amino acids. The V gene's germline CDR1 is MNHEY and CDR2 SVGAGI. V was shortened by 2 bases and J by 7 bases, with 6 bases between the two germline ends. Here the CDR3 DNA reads TGTGCCAGCAGTTACCAGGGAGAGCAGTACTTC. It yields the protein CASSYQGEQYF.

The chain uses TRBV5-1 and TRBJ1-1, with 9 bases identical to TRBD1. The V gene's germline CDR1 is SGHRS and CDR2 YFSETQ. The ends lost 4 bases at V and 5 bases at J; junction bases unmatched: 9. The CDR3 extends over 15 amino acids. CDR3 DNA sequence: TGCGCCAGCAGCAGTTTACAGGGGGCTGAGACTGAAGCTTTCTTT. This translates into CASSSLQGAETEAFF.

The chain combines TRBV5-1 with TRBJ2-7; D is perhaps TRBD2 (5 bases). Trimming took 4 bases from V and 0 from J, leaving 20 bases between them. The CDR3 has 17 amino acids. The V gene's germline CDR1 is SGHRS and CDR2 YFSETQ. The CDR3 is CASSPEVWASSSYEQYF. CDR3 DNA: TGCGCCAGCAGCCCGGAGGTTTGGGCCTCGAGCTCCTACGAGCAGTACTTC.

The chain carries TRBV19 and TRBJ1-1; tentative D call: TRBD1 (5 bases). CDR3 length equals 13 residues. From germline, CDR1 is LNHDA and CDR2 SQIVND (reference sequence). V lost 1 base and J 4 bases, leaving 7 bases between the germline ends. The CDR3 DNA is TGTGCCAGTAGTATAGGGGGGGTCACTGAAGCTTTCTTT. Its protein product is CASSIGGVTEAFF.